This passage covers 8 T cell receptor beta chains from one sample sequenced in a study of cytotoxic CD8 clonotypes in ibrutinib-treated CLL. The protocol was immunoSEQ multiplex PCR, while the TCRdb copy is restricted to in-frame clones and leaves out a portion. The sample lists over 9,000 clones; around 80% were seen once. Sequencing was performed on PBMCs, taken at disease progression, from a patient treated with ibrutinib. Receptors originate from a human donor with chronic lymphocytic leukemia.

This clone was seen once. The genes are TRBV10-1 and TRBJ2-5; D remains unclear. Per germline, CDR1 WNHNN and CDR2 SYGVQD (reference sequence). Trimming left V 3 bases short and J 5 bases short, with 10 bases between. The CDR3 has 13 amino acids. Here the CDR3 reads CASSDRLAETQYF. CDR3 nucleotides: TGCGCCAGCAGTGACAGGTTGGCGGAGACCCAGTACTTC.

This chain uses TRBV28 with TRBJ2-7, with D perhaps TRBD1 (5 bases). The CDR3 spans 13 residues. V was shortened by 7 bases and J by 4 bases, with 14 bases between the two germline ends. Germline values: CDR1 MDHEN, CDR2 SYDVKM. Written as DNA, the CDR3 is TGTGCCAGCACCCCAAATAGGGGTTACGAGCAGTACTTC. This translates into CASTPNRGYEQYF.

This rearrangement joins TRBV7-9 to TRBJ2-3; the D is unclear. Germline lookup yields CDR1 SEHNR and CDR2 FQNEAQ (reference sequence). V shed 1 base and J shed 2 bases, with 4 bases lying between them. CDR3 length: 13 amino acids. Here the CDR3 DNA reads TGTGCCAGCAGCTTAGGCTCCACAGATACGCAGTATTTT. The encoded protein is CASSLGSTDTQYF.

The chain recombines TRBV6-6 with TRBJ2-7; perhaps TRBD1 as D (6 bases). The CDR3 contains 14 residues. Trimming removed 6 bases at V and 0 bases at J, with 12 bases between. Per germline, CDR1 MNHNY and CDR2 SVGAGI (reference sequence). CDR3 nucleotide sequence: TGTGCCAGCAGCCGGGACATCCTCTCCTACGAGCAGTACTTC. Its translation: CASSRDILSYEQYF.

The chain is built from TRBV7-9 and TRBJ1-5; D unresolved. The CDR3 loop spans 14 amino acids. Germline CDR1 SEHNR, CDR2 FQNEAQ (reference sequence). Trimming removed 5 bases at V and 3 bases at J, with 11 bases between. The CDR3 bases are TGTGCCAGCAGCCCTGTGGGGAACAATCAGCCCCAGCATTTT. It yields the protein CASSPVGNNQPQHF.

CDR3 DNA sequence: TGTGCCAGCACCCCCCACCCAGACACTGAAGCTTTCTTT. This translates into CASTPHPDTEAFF. V is TRBV5-8 and J is TRBJ1-1, with unresolved D. The CDR3 runs to 13 residues. The V and J ends lost 6 bases and 3 bases respectively, with 12 bases between them. In germline, CDR1 is SGHTS, CDR2 YDEGEE.

The CDR3 protein is CAWSTWTGRTGELFF. In nucleotides, the CDR3 is TGTGCCTGGAGTACCTGGACAGGGCGGACCGGGGAGCTGTTTTTT. V is TRBV30 and J is TRBJ2-2; 8 nucleotides agree with TRBD1. V shed 2 bases, J shed 5 bases, and the junction held 7 bases outside the gene matches. The germline V gene has CDR1 GTSNPN and CDR2 SVGIG (reference sequence). This CDR3 has 15 amino acids.

Here the CDR3 reads CASSTSGGVAYEQYF. The DNA of the CDR3 is TGTGCCAGCAGTACTAGCGGGGGCGTGGCCTACGAGCAGTACTTC. The chain has TRBV6-1 and TRBJ2-7; 11 positions agree with TRBD2. The CDR3 is made up of 15 amino acids. The V gene's germline CDR1 is MNHNS and CDR2 SASEGT. The J segment lost 2 bases and the V segment lost 5 bases, leaving 5 bases of the junction unmatched.